This T cell receptor (beta chain) appears in the sequencing data of a study of T cells in Graves' hyperthyroidism and ophthalmopathy (dated by TCRdb to between 2018 and 2021). For the wider study: Peripheral blood was sampled at the time of initial diagnosis, prior to any treatment. To identify distinguishing TCR V-J signatures, a discovery cohort of 100 or so patients was used, comprising 43 with Graves' ophthalmopathy and some 60 with stable Graves' hyperthyroidism. Prospective prediction of ophthalmopathy was tested in an independent validation cohort of 18 to 20 hyperthyroidism patients and roughly 16 patients who later progressed to ophthalmopathy. The 100 or so discovery patients were randomly split 7:3 into training and test sets. Thyroid tissue and blood T-cell repertoires from six Graves' hyperthyroidism patients were also compared in the study. After blood sampling, hyperthyroidism patients were treated with methimazole at a starting dose of 30 mg daily, and ophthalmopathy patients were treated with high-dose intravenous methylprednisolone. According to the paper, TCR Vbeta CDR3 sequencing was carried out on over 130 peripheral blood samples, which came from approximately 41 ophthalmopathy, around 74 hyperthyroidism and roughly 17 progressor patients.

The CDR3, cysteine through phenylalanine, is 13 amino acids long. Only the CDR3 portion is preserved as DNA: 39 bases, with reading frame beginning at the first base. Relative to germline, V is 2 bases shorter and J is 4 bases shorter, with 9 bases between their ends. Reading the germline V gene gives CDR1 LGHNA and CDR2 YSLEER. Ophthalmopathy patients had moderately to severely active disease, with a Clinical Activity Score of 3 or more, a NOSPECS grade of 4 or more, and a disease duration of less than 3 months. Patients with uncontrolled infections, other autoimmune diseases, pregnancy or lactation were excluded. Clinical symptoms, serum thyroxine and TRAb, thyroid ultrasound, and orbital computed tomography formed the basis for the diagnoses. PBMCs were separated from 10 ml of fresh peripheral blood using Ficoll-Paque density gradient centrifugation. Trizol reagent was used to extract total RNA, and RNA quality was then checked on an Agilent 2100 Bioanalyzer.

As to this clonotype: It lacks a known antigen. No much larger clone exists at a distance of one base, and base qualities are not known.

The TCR beta CDR3 regions were amplified from the RNA transcripts. The first round of RT-PCR for the TCR CDR3 was performed with the HTBI primer set and the Qiagen OneStep RT-PCR kit. Libraries were constructed in a second round of multiplex PCR, after which size selection and purification were carried out. Sequencing of the libraries was done on an Illumina HiSeq2000 using paired-end 100 bp reads. The source study handled its data this way. SOAPnuke was used to process the raw data, throwing out any read that contained adapters or uncalled bases, had a mean Phred below 15, or lacked an exact constant-primer or identifier match. COPE v1.2.5 was used to merge high-quality paired reads, and clonotypes were defined as unique nucleotide sequences. MiTCR v1.1 was used to align clonotypes to the IMGT TRBV, TRBD and TRBJ reference segments. The analysis included only V-J combinations with a frequency above 0.0001, which together covered 99% to 99.2% of the repertoires. A TCS score was defined as the ratio between F50 (clonal expansion) and ExV (chaos), using BLOSUM62-based TCRdist between CDR3 peptides within each V-J. Welch's t-statistics and random forest reduced 500 to 650 V-J features to fewer than 15, which were used in a naive Bayes classifier (R e1071). TCRdb handled the public reads itself, with Q25 trimming in fastp and clone calling in MiXCR, and kept productive beta chains. Rows with a matching CDR3 protein are joined into one entry that keeps the most common DNA and genes. What appears here as the V and J calls and clone size reflects TCRdb's work, not the paper's. This sample is represented by 500,000 or so distinct CDR3 sequences; around 16% of them were singletons. Approximately 30% of the sample is held by the ten biggest clonotypes.

The investigation overall reported the following: Ophthalmopathy was separated from stable hyperthyroidism by a 13 V-J signature model, with 85% to 90% sensitivity and 81% to 82% specificity obtained in cross-validation and 80%/75% obtained in testing. Most expanded thyroid clonotypes (frequency above 0.001) were also detected in blood, suggesting blood repertoires may reflect thyroid immune responses. During validation, the model predicted progression to ophthalmopathy a median of about 5.9 months ahead of onset, with almost 71% sensitivity and 72.22% specificity. No statistical method was used to set the sample size in advance, and investigators knew the group allocation.

The chain was built from TRBV4-3 and TRBJ2-7; the D gene cannot be named for sure. The TCR comes from a woman aged 25 to 39 with Graves' ophthalmopathy. Sequencing was carried out using blood. The bases are TGCGCCAGCAGCCAATACCCCCGTTACGAGCAGTACTTC. It is translated as CASSQYPRYEQYF.